This TCR beta chain was captured by sequencing in a study of monozygotic twins with cystic fibrosis. Sequencing was performed with immunoSEQ multiplex PCR; in TCRdb, only in-frame clones are kept and a portion is missing. The sample lists about 36,000 clones; 75% to 95% were seen once. The CDR3 covers 15 residues. Trimming stripped 1 base from V and 0 bases from J, with 7 bases between. Per the germline V gene, CDR1 is SGHNT and CDR2 is YENEEA. This rearrangement joins TRBV11-3 to TRBJ2-1; the D is unclear. The clonotype originates from a boy between 2 and 10 years old with cystic fibrosis. Sequenced material: blood. This chain's CDR3 is CASSLGGTSYNEQFF. The CDR3 DNA sequence: TGTGCCAGCAGCTTAGGGGGAACCTCCTACAATGAGCAGTTCTTC.